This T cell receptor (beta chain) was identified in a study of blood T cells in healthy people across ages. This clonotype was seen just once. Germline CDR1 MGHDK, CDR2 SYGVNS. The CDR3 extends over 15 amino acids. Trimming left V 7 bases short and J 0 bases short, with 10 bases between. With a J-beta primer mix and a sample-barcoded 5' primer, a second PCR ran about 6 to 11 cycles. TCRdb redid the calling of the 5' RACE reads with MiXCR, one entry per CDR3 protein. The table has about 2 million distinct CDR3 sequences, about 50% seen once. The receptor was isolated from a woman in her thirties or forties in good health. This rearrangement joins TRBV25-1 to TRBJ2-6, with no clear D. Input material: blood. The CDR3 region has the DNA TGTGCCAGCAAGTACAGCCTCTCTGGGGCCAACGTCCTGACTTTC. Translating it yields CASKYSLSGANVLTF. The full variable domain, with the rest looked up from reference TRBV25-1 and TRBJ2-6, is EADIYQTPRYLVIGTGKKITLECSQTMGHDKMYWYQQDPGMELHLIHYSYGVNSTEKGDLSSESTVSRIRTEHFPLTLESARPSHTSQYLCASKYSLSGANVLTFGAGSRLTVL.